This entry describes one T cell receptor (beta chain). What it binds is not known. Amplification of TCR alpha and beta CDR3 regions from RNA used iRepertoire nested multiplex PCR. TCRdb used MiXCR to reprocess the multiplex PCR reads, holding one entry per CDR3 protein. Here the sample spans 150,000 to 200,000 distinct CDR3 sequences, roughly a third being singletons. The sample belongs to a study of glioma-infiltrating T cells. Whole-study findings and limits: Non-neoplastic patients had below-expected tissue-blood divergence, while all gliomas exceeded expectation.

The CDR3 runs 13 residues. Germline loops: CDR1 SQVTM, CDR2 ANQGSEA. The ends lost 6 bases at V and 8 bases at J; junction bases unmatched: 12. Sequenced material: glioma tissue, nonneoplastic brain tissue, or PBMCs (not recorded which). The chain combines TRBV29-1 with TRBJ1-2; 7 positions match TRBD1. This sequence originates from a human donor with low-grade glioma or glioblastoma, undergoing nonglioma brain surgery, or in good health (not recorded which). The CDR3 loop reads CSVHTGAGYGYTF. The CDR3 DNA reads as TGCAGCGTACATACAGGGGCCGGCTACGGCTACACCTTC.